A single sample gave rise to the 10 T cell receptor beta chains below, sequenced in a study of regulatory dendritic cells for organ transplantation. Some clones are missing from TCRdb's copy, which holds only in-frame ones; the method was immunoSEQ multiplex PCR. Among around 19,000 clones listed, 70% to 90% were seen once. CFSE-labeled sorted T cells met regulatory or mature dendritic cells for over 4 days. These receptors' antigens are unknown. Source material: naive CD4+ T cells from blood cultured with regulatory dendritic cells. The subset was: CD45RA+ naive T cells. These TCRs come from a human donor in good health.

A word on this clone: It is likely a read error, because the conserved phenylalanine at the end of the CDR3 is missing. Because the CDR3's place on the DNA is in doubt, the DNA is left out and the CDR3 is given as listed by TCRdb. The CDR3 here is CASSPGTSGMFELNFG. The chain is built from TRBV19 and TRBJ2-3; the listed D gene, TRBD2, was not tested against the DNA. The CDR3 is 16 amino acids in total, end residues counted. In germline, CDR1 is LNHDA, CDR2 SQIVND (reference sequence).

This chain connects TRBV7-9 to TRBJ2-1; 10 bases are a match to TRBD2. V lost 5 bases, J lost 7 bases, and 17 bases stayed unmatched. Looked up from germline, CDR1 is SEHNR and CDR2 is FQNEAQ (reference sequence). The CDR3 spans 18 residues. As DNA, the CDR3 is TGTGCCAGCAGCATCCCCGGGACTAGCGACCCAGGCCGGAATGAGCAGTTCTTC. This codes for CASSIPGTSDPGRNEQFF.

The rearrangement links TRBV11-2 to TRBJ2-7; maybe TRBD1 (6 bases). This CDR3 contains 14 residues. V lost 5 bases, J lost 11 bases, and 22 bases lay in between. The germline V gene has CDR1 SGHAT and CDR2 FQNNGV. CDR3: CASSPLQGRGEEYF. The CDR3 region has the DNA TGTGCCAGCAGCCCGCTGCAGGGCAGGGGTGAGGAGTACTTC.

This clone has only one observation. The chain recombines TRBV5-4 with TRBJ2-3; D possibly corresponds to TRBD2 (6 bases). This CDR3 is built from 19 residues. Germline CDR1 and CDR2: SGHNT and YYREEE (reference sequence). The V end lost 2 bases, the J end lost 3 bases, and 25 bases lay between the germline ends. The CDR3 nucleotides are TGTGCCAGCAGCTTCGGGGCCGGGCGGGGTCTTGGGGGAACAGATACGCAGTATTTT. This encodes CASSFGAGRGLGGTDTQYF.

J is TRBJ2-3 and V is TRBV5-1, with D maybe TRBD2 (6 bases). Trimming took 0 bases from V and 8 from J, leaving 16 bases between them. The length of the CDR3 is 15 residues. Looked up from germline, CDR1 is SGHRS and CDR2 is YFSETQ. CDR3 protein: CASSLVTAGGGTQYF. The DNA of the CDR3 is TGCGCCAGCAGCTTGGTAACGGCCGGGGGTGGTACGCAGTATTTT. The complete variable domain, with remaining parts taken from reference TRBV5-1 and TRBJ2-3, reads KAGVTQTPRYLIKTRGQQVTLSCSPISGHRSVSWYQQTPGQGLQFLFEYFSETQRNKGNFPGRFSGRQFSNSRSEMNVSTLELGDSALYLCASSLVTAGGGTQYFGPGTRLTVL.

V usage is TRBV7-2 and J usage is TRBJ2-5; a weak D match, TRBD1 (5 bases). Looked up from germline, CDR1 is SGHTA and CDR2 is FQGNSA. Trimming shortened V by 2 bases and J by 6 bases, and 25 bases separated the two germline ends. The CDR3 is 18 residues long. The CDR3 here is CASSLSWGWTPLSQTQYF. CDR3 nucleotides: TGTGCCAGCAGCTTATCCTGGGGATGGACACCGCTATCCCAGACCCAGTACTTC.

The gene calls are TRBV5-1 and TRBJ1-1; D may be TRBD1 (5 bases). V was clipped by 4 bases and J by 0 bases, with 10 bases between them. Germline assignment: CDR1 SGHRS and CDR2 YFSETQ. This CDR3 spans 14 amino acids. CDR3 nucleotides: TGCGCCAGCAGCGGTGGGGCGGTGAACACTGAAGCTTTCTTT. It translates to CASSGGAVNTEAFF.

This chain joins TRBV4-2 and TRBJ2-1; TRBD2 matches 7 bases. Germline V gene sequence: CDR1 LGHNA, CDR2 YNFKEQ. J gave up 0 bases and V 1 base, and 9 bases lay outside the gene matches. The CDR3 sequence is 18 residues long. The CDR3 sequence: CASSQGEGILPSYNEQFF. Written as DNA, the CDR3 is TGTGCCAGCAGCCAAGGGGAGGGGATTCTACCCTCCTACAATGAGCAGTTCTTC.

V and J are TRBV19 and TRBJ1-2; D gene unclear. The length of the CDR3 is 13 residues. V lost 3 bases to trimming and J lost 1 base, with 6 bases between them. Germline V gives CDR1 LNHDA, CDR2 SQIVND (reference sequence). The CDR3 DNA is TGTGCCAGTAGTATCCGGAATAACTATGGCTACACCTTC. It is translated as CASSIRNNYGYTF.

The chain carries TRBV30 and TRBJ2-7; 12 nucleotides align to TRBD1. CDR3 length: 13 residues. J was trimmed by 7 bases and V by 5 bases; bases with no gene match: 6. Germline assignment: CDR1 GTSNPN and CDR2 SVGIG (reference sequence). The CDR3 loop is CAWGTGQGAEQYF. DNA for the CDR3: TGTGCCTGGGGCACGGGACAGGGGGCGGAGCAGTACTTC.